The sequence of this T cell receptor beta chain was determined in a study of blood T cells in healthy people across ages. Study-level findings and limits: While age rose, TCR beta diversity per million T cells dropped in a roughly linear way. Naive CD4+ cell counts and diversity both ran higher in long-lived than in aged donors.

Caucasian individuals from Russia who were healthy and aged about 6 to 95 acted as donors. Primers used in a second PCR of roughly 6 to 11 cycles were a sample-barcoded 5' primer and a J-beta primer mix. From the 5' RACE reads, TCRdb called clonotypes with MiXCR, one entry per CDR3 protein. Of about 690,000 distinct CDR3 sequences listed, approximately 40% are singletons. Losses at the gene ends were 2 bases for V and 2 bases for J; bases not matched to a gene: 3. Germline CDR1 DFQATT, CDR2 SNEGSKA (reference sequence). The CDR3 sequence is 13 residues long. The sample holds a few counts of this clonotype. The antigen is undetermined.

The chain employs TRBV20-1 and TRBJ2-7; 7 bases align to TRBD2. The sample was blood. This TCR came from a man at least 80 years old in good health. The CDR3 DNA follows: TGCAGTGCTAGAACTAGCGACGCCTACGAGCAGTACTTC. Protein: CSARTSDAYEQYF.